This passage covers 14 T cell receptor beta chains from one sample sequenced in a study of blood T cells in healthy people across ages. A second PCR of 7 to 11 cycles used a sample-barcoded 5' primer and a J-beta primer mix. TCRdb ran MiXCR on the 5' RACE reads and lists one entry per CDR3 protein. The sample includes about 1,800,000 distinct CDR3 sequences, roughly 27% of them seen just once. The specimen sequenced was blood. These TCRs come from a woman younger than 45 in good health.

In its sample, this clonotype was seen a few times. The rearrangement uses TRBV29-1 and TRBJ2-1, with TRBD2 matching 7 bases. The CDR3 contains 13 residues. Per the germline V gene, CDR1 is SQVTM and CDR2 is ANQGSEA. With V trimmed by 2 bases and J by 3 bases, 1 base remained unmatched. The CDR3: CSVERTSYNEQFF. CDR3 DNA: TGCAGCGTTGAAAGGACTAGCTACAATGAGCAGTTCTTC.

This clonotype was detected only a few times. The J gene is TRBJ2-5, the V gene TRBV2; 11 bases are shared with TRBD2. The trim removed 7 bases at V and 9 bases at J, leaving 10 bases unmatched. The length of the CDR3 is 14 residues. The germline V gene encodes CDR1 SNHLY and CDR2 FYNNEI. CDR3 sequence reads: CASTSLAGDSPQYF. DNA of the CDR3: TGTGCCAGCACCTCACTAGCGGGGGACAGCCCCCAGTACTTC.

In this sample, this clonotype turned up a few times. This chain uses TRBV5-1 with TRBJ2-1, with D possibly called TRBD1 or TRBD2 (6 bases each). V was trimmed by 0 bases and J by 5 bases, leaving 12 bases between them. Germline CDR1 is SGHRS and CDR2 is YFSETQ. The CDR3 sequence is 15 residues long. The chain's CDR3 is CASSLVGGPDNEQFF. The CDR3 bases are TGCGCCAGCAGCTTGGTGGGGGGCCCGGACAATGAGCAGTTCTTC.

This clonotype was observed a few times. The genes are TRBV29-1 and TRBJ1-2; D unresolved. The germline V gene has CDR1 SQVTM and CDR2 ANQGSEA. V was pared by 4 bases and J by 2 bases, with 14 bases between. The CDR3 is 14 residues long. CDR3 bases: TGCAGCGTTGGGTCAGGTCCTCAGAACTATGGCTACACCTTC. Encoded protein: CSVGSGPQNYGYTF.

There are many counts of this clonotype. The rearrangement uses TRBV7-2 and TRBJ1-2; tentatively, D is TRBD1 (6 bases). Per germline, CDR1 SGHTA and CDR2 FQGNSA. CDR3 length: 17 amino acids. V was shortened by 3 bases and J by 0 bases, with 17 bases between the two germline ends. The CDR3 loop reads CASSLGGSMKANYGYTF. The CDR3 nucleotides are TGTGCCAGCAGCTTGGGGGGCAGTATGAAAGCTAACTATGGCTACACCTTC.

This chain joins TRBV20-1 and TRBJ2-7; 12 bases map to TRBD2. This CDR3 has 14 residues. In germline, CDR1 is DFQATT, CDR2 SNEGSKA (reference sequence). The V and J ends lost 7 bases and 3 bases, in that order; junction bases with no gene match: 7. The CDR3 loop reads CSVLPSGGDYEQYF. CDR3 in DNA: TGCAGTGTCCTCCCTAGCGGGGGGGACTACGAGCAGTACTTC.

This clonotype has ten or more counts. The chain combines TRBV24-1 with TRBJ2-1; the match to TRBD2 covers 12 bases. Losses at the gene ends were 9 bases for V and 2 bases for J; bases not matched to a gene: 13. The CDR3 extends over 18 amino acids. Germline CDR1 KGHDR, CDR2 SFDVKD. CDR3 region: CATPRETSGRSAYNEQFF. The CDR3 DNA is TGTGCCACCCCTCGGGAGACTAGCGGGAGAAGCGCCTACAATGAGCAGTTCTTC.

Comments on this clonotype: A much larger clone is a single base away; this may be a read error. This sequence joins TRBV5-1 and TRBJ2-7; 9 nucleotides match TRBD2. This CDR3 contains 15 residues. Germline CDR1 reads SGHRS; CDR2 reads YFSETQ. V dropped 5 bases and J dropped 0; count of bases not matched to a gene: 6. The CDR3 spells CASRTERGVSYEQYF. The CDR3 DNA is TGCGCCAGCAGAACAGAGCGGGGGGTCTCCTACGAGCAGTACTTC.

There are a few counts of this clonotype. The chain has TRBV10-2 and TRBJ1-5, with D possibly matching TRBD1 (5 bases). Germline lookup yields CDR1 WSHSY and CDR2 SAAADI. V lost 2 bases to trimming and J lost 6 bases, with 8 bases between them. The CDR3 is made up of 13 amino acids. As DNA, the CDR3 is TGCGCCAGCAGTGAGGAGGGGACTCAGCCCCAGCATTTT. This codes for CASSEEGTQPQHF.

This clonotype was seen only once. The V and J genes are TRBV20-1 and TRBJ2-5; possible D gene TRBD2, 5 bases. The DNA end lines up better with TRBJ2-7; the J call may be wrong. The V gene's germline CDR1 is DFQATT and CDR2 SNEGSKA (reference sequence). The CDR3 extends over 11 amino acids. CDR3 sequence: CSARTGNEQYF. CDR3 sequence (DNA): TGCAGTGCAAGAACGGGAAACGAGCAGTACTTC.

V is TRBV12-3 or TRBV12-4 and J is TRBJ2-3; TRBD2 matches at 8 bases. The CDR3 is 18 residues long. V was clipped by 3 bases and J by 3 bases; unmatched bases: 14. The CDR3 DNA is TGTGCCAGCAGTTTCGTCCCCGGGGGGGGGCGTTCAACAGATACGCAGTATTTT. This codes for CASSFVPGGGRSTDTQYF.

This clonotype was counted only a few times. V gene TRBV11-2 combines with J gene TRBJ1-2, with 7 bases aligning to TRBD1. The germline V gene has CDR1 SGHAT and CDR2 FQNNGV. V lost 7 bases, J lost 7 bases, and 9 bases stayed unmatched. CDR3 length equals 13 residues. The DNA of the CDR3 is TGTGCCAGCACCAGGGGGGGGCCTGGTGGCTACACCTTC. It encodes CASTRGGPGGYTF.

This clonotype has only a few counts. One junction end disagrees with the germline gene, perhaps due to a read error. The chain couples TRBV7-2 to TRBJ1-6, with 9 nucleotides matching TRBD1. CDR3 length: 15 residues. CDR1 and CDR2 (germline): SGHTA, FQGNSA. CDR3 DNA: TGTGCCGGCAGTTACACCGGGACAGGGAATTCACCCCTCCACTTT. Its protein product is CAGSYTGTGNSPLHF.

The chain couples TRBV28 to TRBJ2-5, with D perhaps TRBD1 (5 bases). The V gene lost 5 bases and the J gene lost 4 bases, with 17 bases spanning the gap. The CDR3 is made up of 15 amino acids. The germline V gene has CDR1 MDHEN and CDR2 SYDVKM. CDR3 coding DNA: TGTGCCAGCAGTGTCGGGTCGATAAGGGGAGAGACCCAGTACTTC. Translated, it gives CASSVGSIRGETQYF.